In this sample, the clone carrying this T cell receptor beta chain turned up a few times. Other DNA sequences within the sample encode an identical CDR3. Trimming stripped 0 bases from V and 1 base from J, with 8 bases between. This CDR3 is 14 amino acids long. The V gene's germline CDR1 is GTSNPN and CDR2 SVGIG (reference sequence). In each case, RNA was isolated and then reverse transcribed into cDNA as the sequencing template. Libraries were prepared by immunoSEQ multiplex PCR; TCRdb keeps only in-frame clonotypes and omits some of them. In the table there are over 200,000 clones, 50% to 60% of which are singletons. This entry is derived from a study of CD8+ T cells in alopecia areata.

Sequencing was performed on CD4+ T cells sorted from blood, taken at week 0. The V gene is TRBV30, the J gene TRBJ2-3, with a weak D call TRBD1 (6 bases). This receptor was taken from a human donor with alopecia areata. In DNA form, the CDR3 reads TGTGCCTGGAGTGTACAGGGAGGCACAGATACGCAGTATTTT. Amino acid sequence: CAWSVQGGTDTQYF.